Each of the 13 T cell receptor beta chains below was sequenced from the same sample in a study of cytomegalovirus exposure and HLA in healthy donors. Sequencing was performed with immunoSEQ multiplex PCR; in TCRdb, only in-frame clones are kept and a portion is missing. The data show 150,000 to 200,000 clones, with about four fifths seen just once and 2.5% to 3% held by the top ten. The sample taken for sequencing was PBMCs. These receptors came from a woman aged 18-29 years in good health and CMV-seropositive.

In this sample, this clone turned up once. Other nucleotide sequences in the sample specify the same CDR3. J is TRBJ2-7 and V is TRBV19, with unresolved D. The CDR3 runs to 13 residues. With 1 base removed from V and 1 base from J, the gap between germline ends came to 5 bases. Germline CDR1 LNHDA, CDR2 SQIVND (reference sequence). The CDR3, as DNA: TGTGCCAGTAGTATAGGGCATTCCTACGAGCAGTACTTC. It is translated as CASSIGHSYEQYF.

The chain employs TRBV11-3 and TRBJ2-1; D remains ambiguous. The CDR3 extends over 15 amino acids. V lost 1 base, J lost 0 bases, and 7 bases lay in between. Germline-derived CDR1 and CDR2 are SGHNT and YENEEA. The CDR3 sequence: CASSLGDRSYNEQFF. For the CDR3, the DNA is TGTGCCAGCAGCTTAGGCGATCGCTCCTACAATGAGCAGTTCTTC.

In its sample, this clone was seen a few times. J is TRBJ1-5 and V is TRBV10-3; 10 nucleotides agree with TRBD1. V was clipped by 6 bases and J by 4 bases; unmatched bases: 6. Germline loops: CDR1 ENHRY, CDR2 SYGVKD. The CDR3 has 15 amino acids. Here the CDR3 reads CAIRGDRGRNQPQHF. CDR3 nucleotides: TGTGCCATCAGAGGGGACAGGGGCCGAAATCAGCCCCAGCATTTT.

The chain links TRBV4-1 to TRBJ2-1; 11 nucleotides agree with TRBD2. J lost 5 bases, V lost 0 bases, and 3 bases had no gene match. CDR1 is MGHRA, CDR2 YSYEKL, per germline. CDR3 size: 16 residues. CDR3 bases: TGCGCCAGCAGCCAAGATCTAGCGGGGGGTAACAATGAGCAGTTCTTC. Protein: CASSQDLAGGNNEQFF.

The V call is TRBV10-2, the J call TRBJ2-2; a possible D gene is TRBD1 (7 bases). Between the trimmed V and J ends, which lost 7 bases and 0 bases, there was a span of 15 bases. Germline values: CDR1 WSHSY, CDR2 SAAADI. This CDR3 has 16 amino acids. For the CDR3, the DNA is TGCGCCAGCACACAGGGCAGGGGGGCGAACACCGGGGAGCTGTTTTTT. This translates into CASTQGRGANTGELFF.

The genes are TRBV7-2 and TRBJ2-3; 13 bases line up with TRBD2. This CDR3 spans 16 amino acids. Germline V lookup: CDR1 SGHTA, CDR2 FQGNSA. The V gene end was trimmed by 4 bases and the J gene end by 10 bases; junction bases not matched to a gene: 11. CDR3 protein: CASSSYGMGLAGSQYF. DNA for the CDR3: TGTGCCAGCAGCTCATACGGAATGGGACTAGCGGGGTCGCAGTATTTT. The whole variable domain, filled in from reference TRBV7-2 and TRBJ2-3, reads GAGVSQSPSNKVTEKGKDVELRCDPISGHTALYWYRQSLGQGLEFLIYFQGNSAPDKSGLPSDRFSAERTGGSVSTLTIQRTQQEDSAVYLCASSSYGMGLAGSQYFGPGTRLTVL.

This rearrangement joins TRBV2 to TRBJ2-5; no clear D gene. Trimming took 3 bases from V and 4 from J, leaving 12 bases between them. CDR1 and CDR2 from the germline V gene are SNHLY and FYNNEI. This CDR3 is 14 amino acids long. The CDR3 sequence is CASSDRARGETQYF. The CDR3, as DNA: TGTGCCAGCAGTGACCGCGCCAGAGGAGAGACCCAGTACTTC.

This clone was recorded once. V and J are TRBV9 and TRBJ1-3, with 7 bases identical to TRBD1. CDR1 is SGDLS, CDR2 YYNGEE, per germline. The V segment lost 0 bases and the J segment 0 bases; nucleotides outside the gene matches: 6. The CDR3 covers 17 residues. CDR3 amino acids: CASSVARDSTSGNTIYF. Written as DNA, the CDR3 is TGTGCCAGCAGCGTAGCCAGGGACAGTACCTCTGGAAACACCATATATTTT.

The chain links TRBV9 to TRBJ2-2, with D perhaps TRBD1 (5 bases). The CDR3 spans 16 residues. The V gene lost 1 base and the J gene lost 0 bases, with 10 bases spanning the gap. Germline V gene lookup returns CDR1 SGDLS and CDR2 YYNGEE. The CDR3 protein is CASSVNGATNTGELFF. For the CDR3, the DNA is TGTGCCAGCAGCGTAAATGGGGCCACGAACACCGGGGAGCTGTTTTTT.

The rearrangement links TRBV19 to TRBJ2-7, with TRBD1 as a possible D gene (5 bases). There are 14 residues in the CDR3. V lost 6 bases and J 2 bases, leaving 14 bases between the germline ends. Germline V gene sequence: CDR1 LNHDA, CDR2 SQIVND (reference sequence). The CDR3 DNA sequence: TGTGCCAGTAGCCCCGCAGGGTCTGCCTACGAGCAGTACTTC. It yields the protein CASSPAGSAYEQYF.

Points on this clone: In the same sample, other DNA sequences code for this CDR3. The chain couples TRBV2 to TRBJ1-5; D is uncertain. Germline CDR1 is SNHLY and CDR2 is FYNNEI. The CDR3 is 12 amino acids. V was shortened by 3 bases and J by 10 bases, with 10 bases between the two germline ends. DNA for the CDR3: TGTGCCAGCAGTGACAGCCTAGGTCCCCAGCATTTT. The encoded protein is CASSDSLGPQHF.

The genes are TRBV18 and TRBJ1-2; 11 bases line up with TRBD1. With V trimmed by 4 bases and J by 10 bases, 8 bases remained unmatched. The germline V gene encodes CDR1 KGHSH and CDR2 LQKENI. CDR3 length equals 14 residues. CDR3 coding DNA: TGTGCCAGCTCACTGACCCGGGACAGGGGGGACTACACCTTC. This codes for CASSLTRDRGDYTF.

This sequence joins TRBV29-1 and TRBJ1-5; no clear D gene. This CDR3 comprises 13 residues. The germline CDR1 and CDR2 sequences are SQVTM and ANQGSEA. V was shortened by 4 bases and J by 0 bases, with 7 bases between the two germline ends. The CDR3 sequence is CSVAVNSNQPQHF. The CDR3 nucleotides read TGCAGCGTTGCAGTCAATAGCAATCAGCCCCAGCATTTT.